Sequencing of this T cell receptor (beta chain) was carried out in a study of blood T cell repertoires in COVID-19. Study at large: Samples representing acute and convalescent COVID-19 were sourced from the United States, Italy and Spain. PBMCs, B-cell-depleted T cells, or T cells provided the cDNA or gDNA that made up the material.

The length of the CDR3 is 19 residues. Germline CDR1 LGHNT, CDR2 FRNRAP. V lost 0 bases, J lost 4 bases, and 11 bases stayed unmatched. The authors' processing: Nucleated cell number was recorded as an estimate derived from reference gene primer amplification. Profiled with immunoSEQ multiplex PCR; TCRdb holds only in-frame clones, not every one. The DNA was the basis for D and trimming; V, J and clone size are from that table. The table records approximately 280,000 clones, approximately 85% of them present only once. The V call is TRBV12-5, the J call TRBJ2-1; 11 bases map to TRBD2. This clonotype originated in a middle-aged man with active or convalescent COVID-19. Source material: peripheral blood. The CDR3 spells CASGLVRLTSGTQYNEQFF. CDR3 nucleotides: TGTGCTAGTGGTTTGGTACGTTTGACTAGCGGGACCCAATACAATGAGCAGTTCTTC.